The entry below gives a single TCR beta chain sequence along with its context. This clonotype was found a few times. Its binding antigen is unknown. The sample holds no much larger clone one base away, and base qualities are not on file. Ficoll-Paque density gradient centrifugation was used to isolate PBMCs. For sequencing, an Illumina NovaSeq 6000 was employed. TCRalpha and TCRbeta cDNA libraries were built by 5'RACE with constant-segment primers, adding sample barcodes and unique molecular identifiers. Trizol reagent was used to extract RNA from every sample. Library amplification was performed in two PCR steps, and a second sample barcode and Illumina TruSeq adapters were introduced in the second step. Sequencing of the libraries was done on an Illumina NovaSeq, producing 2 x 150 bp paired-end reads. The study's own analysis went as follows. Demultiplexing of reads and collapsing into UMI-guided consensus sequences were performed with migec v1.2.7. With mixcr v2.1.11, UMI consensuses were aligned to TRA and TRB V and J templates and assembled into clonotypes. A clonotype was counted as expanded or contracted only when both edgeR and NoisET called the clonotype significant, with the noise models trained on biological replicates. For edgeR calls, a false discovery rate-adjusted p below 0.01 and a log2 fold-change threshold of 1 were applied. As an exploratory analysis of dynamics, max-normalized trajectories of the 1000 most abundant clonotypes were examined by PCA with hierarchical clustering. Each responding clone was given a CD4 or CD8 phenotype based on the CD4+ and CD8+ repertoires, which had been sequenced separately. In-frame beta chains were kept once TCRdb had trimmed the public reads at Q25 with fastp and called clones with MiXCR. Duplicate CDR3 protein sequences are folded into a single record with the most common DNA and genes. These V and J calls derive from TCRdb rather than the authors' analysis. The sample table shows around 150,000 distinct CDR3 sequences, and about 9.9% are seen once. Approximately 3.8% of the sample rests with the top ten.

The sample originates from a study of T-cell memory formation after mild COVID-19 (dated by TCRdb to about 2021). About the full investigation: TCR sequence clusters from the two donors were found to be largely donor specific. T-cell clones expanding and contracting after mild COVID-19 in a couple of donors were tracked by longitudinal TCRalpha and TCRbeta repertoire sequencing. Two young, previously healthy adult volunteers, one female and one male, were included in the cohort.

Results the study describes overall, beyond this receptor: Clones that contracted from day 15 to 85 showed balanced CD4/CD8 phenotypes, whereas a second wave of clones that expanded from day 15 to 37 leaned towards CD4+. SARS-CoV-2 specificity was not confirmed for the second-wave clones peaking on day 37. The study covered only a couple of mild cases, and larger cohorts including severe cases with pre-infection samples were considered necessary. Contracting CD4+ clones were found mainly in CM and EM memory subsets, while CD8+ clones were enriched in EMRA. The detection of some responding clones in pre-infection memory suggests that pre-existing cross-reactive memory T cells joined the SARS-CoV-2 response.

Looking up the germline V gene yields CDR1 KGHDR and CDR2 SFDVKD. The CDR3 covers 13 residues, taking in both the cysteine and the phenylalanine. This entry keeps only the CDR3 DNA: 39 bases, framed from base 1. V is pared back by 12 bases and J by 0 bases, with 12 bases lying between the germline termini. The source material was PBMCs or a T cell subset sorted from them (not recorded which). The sequence was obtained from a man aged 18 to 30 who had mild COVID-19 (a few samples of this study predate the infection). The sample titles of this study are shuffled in the database, so cell type and time point are left out; the donor was told from shared clones. The chain uses TRBV24-1 and TRBJ2-3, with the D gene not confidently named. The CDR3 reads as follows: CAAGPRSTDTQYF. At the DNA level, the sequence is TGTGCCGCTGGGCCGCGGAGCACAGATACGCAGTATTTT.